This T cell receptor beta chain is from a study of shared clonotypes between healthy human individuals. Study-wide results and caveats: Rarefaction demonstrated incomplete sorted-subset sequencing despite large depth.

Every subset's genomic DNA went evenly onto several immunoSEQ plates. TCRdb's table, derived via immunoSEQ multiplex PCR, lists solely in-frame clones and lacks some. The repertoire holds approximately 2,000,000 clones, with less than 95% as singletons. Study donors comprised healthy, HIV-negative adults devoid of recent acute infection or vaccination. The CD4+ fraction was divided into a CD45RA+ naive subset and a CD45RA-negative memory subset. The count of this clone is one. Its antigen is not identified. From germline, CDR1 is LNHDA and CDR2 SQIVND (reference sequence). V shed 0 bases, J shed 2 bases, and the junction held 13 bases outside the gene matches. The CDR3 covers 19 residues.

This sequence was found in a man aged 18 to 29 in good health. Some clones in this sample may be carry-over from other donors' samples. The rearrangement links TRBV19 to TRBJ2-4, with TRBD1 identical over 7 bases. The sequenced material came from naive CD4+ T cells from PBMCs. Subset noted: CD45RA+ positively selected. CDR3 loop: CASSIDFGAGGATKNIQYF. CDR3 bases: TGTGCCAGTAGTATAGATTTTGGGGCAGGGGGAGCGACCAAAAACATTCAGTACTTC.